This is a list of T cell receptor beta chains from one sample in a study of cytomegalovirus exposure and HLA in healthy donors. Using immunoSEQ multiplex PCR, the repertoire was profiled, and TCRdb retains in-frame clones only, with some absent. This sample has 100,000 to 150,000 clones, with more than 9% found just once. The sample consisted of PBMCs. These receptors all come from a woman between 18 and 29 years old in good health and CMV-seropositive. The CDR3 runs from the conserved cysteine through the conserved F or W. The order of the fields is J gene, V gene, clone size, D gene, CDR3 DNA, CDR3 protein. A D gene is named only where the DNA matches it firmly. The size field is filled for only some rows; it gives once, few, many or a size class.

>TRBJ1-2|TRBV6-6|-|-
TGTGCCAGCAGTTACGGACTCCCGGTCGTTGGCTACACCTTC
CASSYGLPVVGYTF
>TRBJ1-1|TRBV5-1|-|-
TGCGCCAGCAGCCCGTATTCCGCTATGGACACTGAAGCTTTCTTT
CASSPYSAMDTEAFF
>TRBJ2-2|TRBV5-1|-|-
TGCGCCAGCAGCTTGCTCAGGGCGGTCAACACCGGGGAGCTGTTTTTT
CASSLLRAVNTGELFF
>TRBJ1-3|TRBV7-2|-|-
TGTGCCAGCAGCCCCTGGTACGCAGCTGGAAACACCATATATTTT
CASSPWYAAGNTIYF
>TRBJ2-2|TRBV5-1|few|-
TGCGCCAGCAGCTCCCAGGGGCCTACCGGGGAGCTGTTTTTT
CASSSQGPTGELFF
>TRBJ2-5|TRBV13|-|TRBD1
TGTGCCAGCAGCCGCACAGGGGGCGCGAAGACCCAGTACTTC
CASSRTGGAKTQYF
>TRBJ2-7|TRBV5-5|few|-
TGTGCCAGCAGCTTGGCCACAGGCCTCTCCTACGAGCAGTACTTC
CASSLATGLSYEQYF
>TRBJ1-4|TRBV13|-|-
TGTGCCAGCAGCTTAGACCGACTGACGGGAACCGGGGGTGAAAAACTGTTTTTT
CASSLDRLTGTGGEKLFF
>TRBJ2-1|TRBV29-1|-|-
TGCAGCGTTTGCCAGATCGGGAACAATGAGCAGTTCTTC
CSVCQIGNNEQFF
>TRBJ1-2|TRBV6-1|-|-
TGTGCCAGCAGTGATCCGGGTTATGGCTACACCTTC
CASSDPGYGYTF
>TRBJ2-7|TRBV5-4|few|TRBD1
TGTGCCAGCAGCACGGGACAGGGGGCCTACGAGCAGTACTTC
CASSTGQGAYEQYF
>TRBJ1-3|TRBV28|few|TRBD1
TGTGCCCATGCCCCGGGACAGGCGGTAAACACCATATATTTT
CAHAPGQAVNTIYF
>TRBJ1-5|TRBV19|-|-
TGTGCCAGTAGGTATGGAGTTAGCAATCAGCCCCAGCATTTT
CASRYGVSNQPQHF
>TRBJ2-7|TRBV11-3|-|-
TGTGCCAGCAGCTTAGACAGAATCTCTGGGCAGTACTTC
CASSLDRISGQYF
>TRBJ2-3|TRBV6-1|few|TRBD2
TGTGCGGGGAGGGGCGGGAGGGCCGGCGATACGCAGTATTTT
CAGRGGRAGDTQYF
>TRBJ2-5|TRBV2|few|TRBD2
TGTGCCAGCAGTGAAAGGATGACTAGCGGGAAAGAGACCCAGTACTTC
CASSERMTSGKETQYF
>TRBJ1-1|TRBV25-1|few|-
TGTGCCAGCAGTGACCTCGGGTATAATGAAGCTTTCTTT
CASSDLGYNEAFF
>TRBJ1-5|TRBV28|-|-
TGTGCCAGCAGTCCCGCCCCGGGACGGAGGGTCCTAGGGCAGCCCCAGCATTTT
CASSPAPGRRVLGQPQHF
>TRBJ2-1|TRBV5-4|-|-
TGTGCCAGCAGCTTGGTAGATTACAATGAGCAGTTCTTC
CASSLVDYNEQFF
>TRBJ2-7|TRBV4-2|few|-
TGTGCCAGCAGCCAAGGTGCACCTACCTACGAGCAGTACTTC
CASSQGAPTYEQYF
>TRBJ2-2|TRBV11-3|-|TRBD1
TGTGCCAGCATAGGACAGGAAGGAACCGGGGAGCTGTTTTTT
CASIGQEGTGELFF
>TRBJ2-7|TRBV5-1|-|TRBD2
TGCGCCAGCAGCCCTGTCGCTAGCGGGAGAAGGGGGGACTACGAGCAGTACTTC
CASSPVASGRRGDYEQYF
>TRBJ2-1|TRBV6-1|-|TRBD2
TGTGCCAGCAGTGAAGTTAGCCTAGCGGACAATGAGCAGTTCTTC
CASSEVSLADNEQFF
>TRBJ1-4|TRBV5-1|-|-
TGCGCCAGCAGCTTGGCGGGTGGTCCGGAAAAACTGTTTTTT
CASSLAGGPEKLFF
>TRBJ1-2|TRBV7-2|-|-
TGTGCCAGCAGCTCCCCCGGGGGGGCCTATGGCTACACCTTC
CASSSPGGAYGYTF
>TRBJ2-1|TRBV27|-|TRBD1
TGTGCCAGCAGTCTCACAACAGGGGGCGTTTCCTACAATGAGCAGTTCTTC
CASSLTTGGVSYNEQFF
>TRBJ2-5|TRBV6-5|-|TRBD2
TGTGCCAGCAGACTAGCGGGAGTGGAGACCCAGTACTTC
CASRLAGVETQYF
>TRBJ1-5|TRBV28|few|TRBD1
TGTGCCAGCAGTTTTCTGGACAGGGGGTTCTATAGCAATCAGCCCCAGCATTTT
CASSFLDRGFYSNQPQHF
>TRBJ2-7|TRBV5-1|-|-
TGCGCCAGCAGCCCATCTCGACTGAGCGACGACGAGCAGTACTTC
CASSPSRLSDDEQYF
>TRBJ1-1|TRBV29-1|few|-
TGCAGCGTTGAGGGGAGGTTAAGGAACACTGAAGCTTTCTTT
CSVEGRLRNTEAFF
>TRBJ1-4|TRBV7-9|-|-
TGTGCCAGCAGCTTTCAAGAGACAACTAATGAAAAACTGTTTTTT
CASSFQETTNEKLFF
>TRBJ2-1|TRBV10-3|-|TRBD2
TGTGCCGGAGGACTAGCGGGAGGGCCCAGTGAGCAGTTCTTC
CAGGLAGGPSEQFF
>TRBJ2-1|TRBV10-3|few|-
TGTGCCATCAGTGAGTCGACTTGGAGTGGGAATGAGCAGTTCTTC
CAISESTWSGNEQFF
>TRBJ1-5|TRBV12-1|few|-
TGTGCCAGCAGCACGCAGGGTATGGGCAATCAGCCCCAGCATTTT
CASSTQGMGNQPQHF
>TRBJ2-7|TRBV30|few|TRBD1
TGTGCCTGGTCACAATCACGGGACAGGGGCGTCTACGAGCAGTACTTC
CAWSQSRDRGVYEQYF
>TRBJ2-5|TRBV7-8|-|-
TGTGCCACCCCGTCCCGATCTAATAAGGAGACCCAGTACTTC
CATPSRSNKETQYF
>TRBJ1-4|TRBV5-6|few|-
TGTGCCAGCAGCTACCGGGGTGCCCAGGGGAAACTGTTTTTT
CASSYRGAQGKLFF
>TRBJ2-6|TRBV5-1|few|-
TGCGCCAGCAGCTTAGAAGGGGCTGGGGCCAACGTCCTGACTTTC
CASSLEGAGANVLTF
>TRBJ2-7|TRBV7-8|-|-
TGTGCCAGCAGCTTAGGCGGGGTTTCCTACGAGCAGTACTTC
CASSLGGVSYEQYF
>TRBJ1-2|TRBV13|-|-
TGTGCCAGCAACCTTGGTGTCTCAGGGGAAGGCTACACCTTC
CASNLGVSGEGYTF
>TRBJ1-3|TRBV7-9|-|-
TGTGCCAGCAGCTTAGAAACAGGGAACACCATATATTTT
CASSLETGNTIYF
>TRBJ1-2|TRBV6-5|few|-
TGTGCCAGCAGTTACGACCGAGGGTATGGCTACACCTTC
CASSYDRGYGYTF
>TRBJ2-1|TRBV6-5|few|TRBD2
TGTGCCAGCAGTTTACTAGCGGGAGGGGGCAATGAGCAGTTCTTC
CASSLLAGGGNEQFF
>TRBJ2-7|TRBV28|-|TRBD1
TGTGCCAGCACCCCGGACAGGGTCGAGCAGTACTTC
CASTPDRVEQYF
>TRBJ1-3|TRBV9|few|-
TGTGCCAGCAGTCAGAGACAGGTGGGAAACACCATATATTTT
CASSQRQVGNTIYF
>TRBJ1-1|TRBV30|-|-
TGTGCCTGGAGTCCAGGGGTCGGCACTGAAGCTTTCTTT
CAWSPGVGTEAFF